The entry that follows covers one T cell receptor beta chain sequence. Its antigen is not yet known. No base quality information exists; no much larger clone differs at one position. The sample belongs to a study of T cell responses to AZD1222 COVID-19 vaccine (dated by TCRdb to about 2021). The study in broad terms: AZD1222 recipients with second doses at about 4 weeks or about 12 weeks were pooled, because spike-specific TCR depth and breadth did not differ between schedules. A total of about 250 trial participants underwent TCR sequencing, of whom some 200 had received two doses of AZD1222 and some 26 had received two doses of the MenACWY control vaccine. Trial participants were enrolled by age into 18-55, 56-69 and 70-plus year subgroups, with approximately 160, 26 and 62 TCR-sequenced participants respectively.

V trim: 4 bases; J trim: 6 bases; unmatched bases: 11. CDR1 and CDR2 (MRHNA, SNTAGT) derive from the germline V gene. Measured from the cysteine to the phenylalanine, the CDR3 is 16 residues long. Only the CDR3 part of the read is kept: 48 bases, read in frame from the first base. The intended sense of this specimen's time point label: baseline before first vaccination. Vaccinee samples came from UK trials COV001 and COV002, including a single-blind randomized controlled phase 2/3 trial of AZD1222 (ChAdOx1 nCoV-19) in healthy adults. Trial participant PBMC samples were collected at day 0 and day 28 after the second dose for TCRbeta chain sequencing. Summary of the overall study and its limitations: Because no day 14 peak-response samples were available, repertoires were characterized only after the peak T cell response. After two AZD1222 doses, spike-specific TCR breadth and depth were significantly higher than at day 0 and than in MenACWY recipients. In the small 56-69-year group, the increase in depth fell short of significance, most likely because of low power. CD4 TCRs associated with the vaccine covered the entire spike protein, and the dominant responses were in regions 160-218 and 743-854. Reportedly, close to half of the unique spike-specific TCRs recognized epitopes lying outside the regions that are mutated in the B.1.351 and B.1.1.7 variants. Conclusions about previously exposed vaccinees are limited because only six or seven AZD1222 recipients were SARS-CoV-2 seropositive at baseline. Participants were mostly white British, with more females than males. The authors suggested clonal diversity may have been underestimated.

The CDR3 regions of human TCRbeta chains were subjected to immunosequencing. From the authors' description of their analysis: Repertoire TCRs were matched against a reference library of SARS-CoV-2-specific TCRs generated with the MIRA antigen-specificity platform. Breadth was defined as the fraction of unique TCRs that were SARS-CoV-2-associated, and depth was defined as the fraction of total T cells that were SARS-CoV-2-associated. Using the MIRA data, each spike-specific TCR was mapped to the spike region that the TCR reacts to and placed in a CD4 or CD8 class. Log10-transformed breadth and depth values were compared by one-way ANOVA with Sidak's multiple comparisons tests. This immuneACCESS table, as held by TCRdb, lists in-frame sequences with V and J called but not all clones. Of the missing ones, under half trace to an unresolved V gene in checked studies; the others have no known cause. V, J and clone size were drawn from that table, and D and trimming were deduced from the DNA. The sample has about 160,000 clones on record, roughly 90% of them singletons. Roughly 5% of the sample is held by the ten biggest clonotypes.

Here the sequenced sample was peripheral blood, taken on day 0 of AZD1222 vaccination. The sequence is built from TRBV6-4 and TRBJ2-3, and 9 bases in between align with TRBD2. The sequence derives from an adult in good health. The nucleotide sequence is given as TGTGCCAGCAGTGGGACGTCGGCGGGGGGGCGGGATACGCAGTATTTT. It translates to CASSGTSAGGRDTQYF.